These T cell receptor beta chains were read from a single sample in a study of cytomegalovirus exposure and HLA in healthy donors. Using immunoSEQ multiplex PCR, the repertoire was profiled, and TCRdb retains in-frame clones only, with some absent. Here the sample spans about 120,000 clones, 72% being singletons. Material: PBMCs. All receptors come from a young man in good health and CMV-seronegative. Both conserved end residues are part of each CDR3. Fields, in order: V gene, clone size, D gene, J gene, CDR3 DNA, CDR3 protein. The D gene is left open where the match is weak. Size values are once, few and many counts, or a class for expanded clones, and some rows have none.

>TRBV7-9|NA|TRBD1|TRBJ1-5
TGTGCCAGCAGCTCCATCGACAGGGGAAGAAATCAGCCCCAGCATTTT
CASSSIDRGRNQPQHF
>TRBV30|NA|NA|TRBJ1-1
TGTGCCTGGAGTGTGGCTCGGGGGGTTCTTTCGAACACTGAAGCTTTCTTT
CAWSVARGVLSNTEAFF
>TRBV2|NA|TRBD1|TRBJ2-3
TGTGCCAGCAGTGGGACAGGGGGGTGGGGGACAGATACGCAGTATTTT
CASSGTGGWGTDTQYF
>TRBV27|NA|TRBD1|TRBJ1-2
TGTGCCAGCACTCGACAGGGTGGGGGTAACTATGGCTACACCTTC
CASTRQGGGNYGYTF
>TRBV19|few|NA|TRBJ2-5
TGTGCCAGTAGTATCCGGACTACACAAGAGACCCAGTACTTC
CASSIRTTQETQYF
>TRBV7-9|NA|TRBD1|TRBJ1-2
TGTTCCAGCAATGGACAGGGTGATGGCTACACCTTC
CSSNGQGDGYTF
>TRBV28|NA|TRBD2|TRBJ2-7
TGTGCCAGCAGCTGGGGGGGGAGCTCCTACGAGCAGTACTTC
CASSWGGSSYEQYF
>TRBV5-4|NA|NA|TRBJ2-2
TGTGCCAGCAGCGAGGGTGGGCGAACCGGGGAGCTGTTTTTT
CASSEGGRTGELFF
>TRBV5-1|NA|TRBD1|TRBJ1-2
TGCGCCAGCAGCCGGACAGGGGGCGTCTATGGCTACACCTTC
CASSRTGGVYGYTF
>TRBV25-1|NA|NA|TRBJ1-5
TGTGCCAGCAGTGCCCCGGGTCACAATCAGCCCCAGCATTTT
CASSAPGHNQPQHF
>TRBV5-4|NA|NA|TRBJ2-3
TGTGCCAGCAGACACTTGACAGGGACTAGCACAGATACGCAGTATTTT
CASRHLTGTSTDTQYF
>TRBV15|NA|NA|TRBJ2-5
TGTGCCACCAGCAGACGTCTAGGCGGCATAGAGACCCAGTACTTC
CATSRRLGGIETQYF
>TRBV19|NA|TRBD2|TRBJ2-3
TGTGCCAGTAGCCTACTCCCGCTGGGACTAGCGGGAGGTACAGATACGCAGTATTTT
CASSLLPLGLAGGTDTQYF
>TRBV6-6|NA|TRBD1|TRBJ2-7
TGTGCCAGCGGGGAGACAGGGGTCTCCTACGAGCAGTACTTC
CASGETGVSYEQYF
>TRBV2|NA|NA|TRBJ2-2
TGTGCCAGCAGTGGGCGGGGGCGCACCGGGGAGCTGTTTTTT
CASSGRGRTGELFF
>TRBV30|NA|TRBD2|TRBJ2-7
TGTGCCTGGATGACTAGCGGGGGTTACACCTACGAGCAGTACTTC
CAWMTSGGYTYEQYF
>TRBV9|NA|TRBD1|TRBJ2-3
TGTGCCAGCAGCAGGACAGGGGCCAAGGTGGATACGCAGTATTTT
CASSRTGAKVDTQYF
>TRBV4-1|NA|TRBD1|TRBJ1-3
TGCGCCAGCAGCTCCCACTGGGCAGGGGGTTCGGGAAACACCATATATTTT
CASSSHWAGGSGNTIYF
>TRBV19|NA|TRBD1|TRBJ1-1
TGTGCCAGTAGTATTACAGGACAGGGGGCGAGGAGGGACACTGAAGCTTTCTTT
CASSITGQGARRDTEAFF
>TRBV7-2|NA|NA|TRBJ2-7
TGTGCCAGCAGCACAGGAGGGGGGGCACCGTACGAGCAGTACTTC
CASSTGGGAPYEQYF
>TRBV18|once|NA|TRBJ1-1
TGTGCCAGCTCACCCTCGACAGGAAACGCTGAAGCTTTCTTT
CASSPSTGNAEAFF
>TRBV7-6|NA|NA|TRBJ1-6
TGTGCCAGTGGGGGGACTCTGGGTTCACCCCTCCACTTT
CASGGTLGSPLHF
>TRBV6-1|NA|TRBD2|TRBJ2-5
TGTGCCAGCAGTGAAGCGAGAGGGAGCGGGGGGGCGGGGGAGACCCAGTACTTC
CASSEARGSGGAGETQYF
>TRBV28|NA|NA|TRBJ1-2
TGTGCCAGCAGCTTCCTAATGGGGGCGGATGGCTACACCTTC
CASSFLMGADGYTF
>TRBV4-1|once|NA|TRBJ2-3
TGCGCCAGCAGCCATGCGTATCCAGATACGCAGTATTTT
CASSHAYPDTQYF
>TRBV27|NA|TRBD1|TRBJ2-5
TGTGCCAGCAGTCCAAACGACAGGGTCTGGGTAAAGACCCAGTACTTC
CASSPNDRVWVKTQYF
>TRBV6-5|NA|NA|TRBJ1-2
TGTGCCAGCAGTCCCCGGGAGGGGGGGAACTATGGCTACACCTTC
CASSPREGGNYGYTF
>TRBV5-4|NA|NA|TRBJ1-2
TGTGCCAGCAATCACCACTATGCGGCAGCATATGGCTACACCTTC
CASNHHYAAAYGYTF
>TRBV18|NA|TRBD1|TRBJ2-2
TGTGCCAGCTCACTCTCCGGGACAGGGGTTCGCACCGGGGAGCTGTTTTTT
CASSLSGTGVRTGELFF
>TRBV5-8|NA|NA|TRBJ1-2
TGTGCCAGCAGCTTGTCGAGCGGCAGGACCTATGGCTACACCTTC
CASSLSSGRTYGYTF
>TRBV6-1|NA|NA|TRBJ1-1
TGTGCCACCTGGGCAGAGAACACTGAAGCTTTCTTT
CATWAENTEAFF
>TRBV10-3|few|TRBD2|TRBJ2-3
TGTGCCATCAGGGGAGCGGGGGGGCCGAGCACAGATACGCAGTATTTT
CAIRGAGGPSTDTQYF
>TRBV5-6|NA|TRBD2|TRBJ2-1
TGTGCCAGCAGCTCGGGACTAGCGGGGGGCCCTTCCTACAATGAGCAGTTCTTC
CASSSGLAGGPSYNEQFF
>TRBV18|NA|TRBD1|TRBJ2-7
TGTGCCAGCTCACCTCCGACAGGGGGCGGTTACGAGCAGTACTTC
CASSPPTGGGYEQYF
>TRBV10-3|NA|TRBD2|TRBJ2-7
TGTGCCATCAGAGGAGGAATAGCGGGGGACATTACCTACGAGCAGTACTTC
CAIRGGIAGDITYEQYF
>TRBV29-1|NA|TRBD1|TRBJ2-2
TGCAGCGTTGAAGATAGAGGCCAGGGGGCGCGTACCGGGGAGCTGTTTTTT
CSVEDRGQGARTGELFF
>TRBV7-9|NA|NA|TRBJ2-2
TGTGCCAGCAGCTTATCGGGGTTCGGCGGGGAGCTGTTTTTT
CASSLSGFGGELFF
>TRBV18|NA|NA|TRBJ2-7
TGTGCCAGCTCATCGCCGCCTAGCGCCTACGAGCAGTACTTC
CASSSPPSAYEQYF
>TRBV4-2|NA|NA|TRBJ2-2
TGTGCCAGCAGCCAACCCCTCGGGGGAGCCGGGGAGCTGTTTTTT
CASSQPLGGAGELFF
>TRBV6-1|once|NA|TRBJ2-2
TGTGCCAGCAGTGAAGGGCAGACGAACACCGGGGAGCTGTTTTTT
CASSEGQTNTGELFF
>TRBV5-1|NA|NA|TRBJ1-3
TGCGCCAGCAGCCCGGGTTCGGGGGACTCTGGAAACACCATATATTTT
CASSPGSGDSGNTIYF
>TRBV29-1|NA|NA|TRBJ2-1
TGCAGCGTTTCCGCTGACAGGAGAAATGAGCAGTTCTTC
CSVSADRRNEQFF
>TRBV2|NA|NA|TRBJ1-2
TGTGCCAGCAGTGGATCGGTAGTGGACTATGGCTACACCTTC
CASSGSVVDYGYTF
>TRBV10-3|NA|NA|TRBJ2-7
TGTGCCATCAGCGCGGGTGGTTACGAGCAGTACTTC
CAISAGGYEQYF
>TRBV5-6|few|NA|TRBJ2-2
TGTGCCAGCAGCTTGGCACTGTACACCGGGGAGCTGTTTTTT
CASSLALYTGELFF
>TRBV7-8|NA|NA|TRBJ2-7
TGTGCCAGCAGCTTATTGGGGACAACAAGCTCCTACGAGCAGTACTTC
CASSLLGTTSSYEQYF
>TRBV18|NA|TRBD1|TRBJ2-1
TGTGCCAGCTCACCGGGGACAGGGCGGGATGAGCAGTTCTTC
CASSPGTGRDEQFF
>TRBV6-1|few|NA|TRBJ2-6
TGTGCCAGCAGTGAATTAGGGGGGGGGCGGACGGCTGGGGCCAACGTCCTGACTTTC
CASSELGGGRTAGANVLTF
>TRBV15|once|NA|TRBJ1-5
TGTGCCACCAGCAGGGTTTGGCCTCCGGGTCAGCCCCAGCATTTT
CATSRVWPPGQPQHF
>TRBV5-1|NA|TRBD1|TRBJ1-2
TGCGCCAGCAGCTTGAACAGGGGGTCGGGTGGCTACACCTTC
CASSLNRGSGGYTF
>TRBV7-9|NA|TRBD1|TRBJ1-6
TGTGCCAGCAGCTTAACAGCGCAGGGGGCTAACAATTCACCCCTCCACTTT
CASSLTAQGANNSPLHF
>TRBV15|NA|NA|TRBJ1-2
TGTGCCACCAGCAGAGATGGTGCAGATATCTATGGCTACACCTTC
CATSRDGADIYGYTF
>TRBV7-7|NA|NA|TRBJ2-3
TGTGCTAGCAGCGTTTCCCGGGGTGACACAGATACGCAGTATTTT
CASSVSRGDTDTQYF
>TRBV29-1|NA|NA|TRBJ1-1
TGCAGCGTTGATTATAGGGGGACTGAAGCTTTCTTT
CSVDYRGTEAFF
>TRBV28|NA|TRBD1|TRBJ1-2
TGTGCCAGCACCCCCCCTTCGAGGGGCAGGGGGTATGGCTACACCTTC
CASTPPSRGRGYGYTF